These 19 T cell receptor delta chains originate from one sample sequenced in a study of gamma-delta T cells after stem cell transplantation. TCRdb reanalysed the RT-PCR reads via CATT. The sample lists about 2,600 delta-chain clones; roughly a fifth were seen once. The sequenced sample was gamma-delta T cells. These receptors originate from a human donor. It is not recorded whose cells these are; they may come from a transplant donor.

By sample fraction, this clone is medium-sized. The chain is built from TRDV2 and TRDJ1; 10 bases fit TRDD3. With V trimmed by 3 bases and J by 0 bases, 6 bases remained unmatched. This CDR3 is built from 16 residues. The V gene's germline CDR1 is GEAIGNYY and CDR2 EKD. In DNA, the CDR3 is TGTGCCTGTGACTCTTTACTGGGGGATTACACCGATAAACTCATCTTT. Its protein product is CACDSLLGDYTDKLIF.

The chain carries TRDV2 and TRDJ1, with 9 bases lining up with TRDD3. The CDR3 is 18 residues long. The germline V gene has CDR1 GEAIGNYY and CDR2 EKD. With 1 base clipped from V and 2 bases from J, the junction kept 13 bases outside the gene matches. Here the CDR3 DNA reads TGTGCCTGTGACACTCTGGGGGATTCTTCGACGGGTACCGATAAACTCATCTTT. Protein: CACDTLGDSSTGTDKLIF.

Notes on this clone: This DNA's translation and the protein TCRdb lists, from a much larger clone, do not match at residue 10, likely due to a read error; the protein shown is translated from the DNA. V usage is TRDV2 and J usage is TRDJ1; 7 bases line up with TRDD3. The germline V gene encodes CDR1 GEAIGNYY and CDR2 EKD. The V segment lost 0 bases and the J segment 4 bases; nucleotides outside the gene matches: 19. The CDR3 is 19 residues long. CDR3 loop: CACDTGGLLWDTRGDKLIF. DNA for the CDR3: TGTGCCTGTGACACCGGAGGCCTACTGTGGGATACTCGGGGCGATAAACTCATCTTT.

Notes on this clone: The protein that TCRdb holds for this DNA derives from a much larger clone and differs from the translated DNA at residue 13, which likely indicates a read error; the protein shown here is translated from the DNA. The V call is TRDV2, the J call TRDJ1, with 7 bases lining up with TRDD3. The CDR3 is 17 amino acids. Germline V gene data show CDR1 as GEAIGNYY and CDR2 as EKD. The CDR3, as DNA: TGTGCCTGTGACACCGTTGGGATACAGAGAAGCACCGCTAAACTCATCTTT. It encodes CACDTVGIQRSTAKLIF.

This clone is labeled medium-sized. The rearrangement links TRDV2 to TRDJ1, with 9 bases that match TRDD3. Germline CDR1 GEAIGNYY, CDR2 EKD. The CDR3 spans 19 residues. V was pared by 0 bases and J by 0 bases, with 13 bases of the junction left unmatched. The CDR3 coding sequence is TGTGCCTGTGACACCTTAGGGGCTGGGGGATGGGAGTACACCGATAAACTCATCTTT. This sequence encodes CACDTLGAGGWEYTDKLIF.

Worth noting for this clone: The TCRdb protein comes from a much larger clone and disagrees with this DNA's translation at residue 10, likely due to a read error; the protein given here is derived from the DNA. The chain couples TRDV2 to TRDJ1, with 11 bases that match TRDD3. J lost 1 base, V lost 4 bases, and 10 bases had no gene match. Looked up from germline, CDR1 is GEAIGNYY and CDR2 is EKD. The CDR3 loop spans 17 amino acids. Here the CDR3 reads CACDPVLGDKRTDKLIF. The CDR3 nucleotides read TGTGCCTGTGATCCCGTACTGGGGGATAAGCGCACCGATAAACTCATCTTT.

By share, this clone counts as medium-sized. This chain joins TRDV2 and TRDJ1; 8 nucleotides align to TRDD3. Germline V CDR1 and CDR2: GEAIGNYY, EKD. The CDR3 loop spans 16 amino acids. J lost 0 bases, V lost 1 base, and 6 bases had no gene match. The CDR3: CACDTLGDGHTDKLIF. CDR3 nucleotide sequence: TGTGCCTGTGACACGCTGGGGGACGGCCACACCGATAAACTCATCTTT.

V gene TRDV2 combines with J gene TRDJ3; TRDD3 aligns across 11 bases. Germline V CDR1 and CDR2: GEAIGNYY, EKD. Unmatched junction bases numbered 11, after V lost 2 bases and J lost 0 bases. The CDR3 totals 21 residues. Here the CDR3 DNA reads TGTGCCTGTGACAACTTTTTAACTGGGGGATATAGCTCCTGGGACACCCGACAGATGTTTTTC. This codes for CACDNFLTGGYSSWDTRQMFF.

Turning to this clone: This DNA translates differently at residue 9 from the TCRdb protein, which is that of a much larger clone; a read error is likely, and the protein shown is the DNA's own translation. The CDR3 DNA sequence: TGTGCCTGTGACACCGTTACTGGGGAACGACGAGACTACACCGATAAACTCATCTTT. It specifies CACDTVTGERRDYTDKLIF. The chain combines TRDV2 with TRDJ1, with TRDD3 matching over 7 bases. V was pared by 0 bases and J by 0 bases, with 15 bases of the junction left unmatched. The CDR3 length is 19 residues. Germline V lookup: CDR1 GEAIGNYY, CDR2 EKD.

In this sample, this clone is medium-sized (0.01 to 0.1%). The V call is TRDV2, the J call TRDJ1; TRDD3 matches 9 bases. Unmatched junction bases numbered 10, after V lost 0 bases and J lost 3 bases. Germline loops: CDR1 GEAIGNYY, CDR2 EKD. The CDR3 contains 17 residues. This chain's CDR3 is CACDTVSGDTGPDKLIF. DNA for the CDR3: TGTGCCTGTGACACCGTATCTGGGGATACGGGGCCCGATAAACTCATCTTT.

This clone counts as medium-sized. V and J are TRDV2 and TRDJ1, with 8 nucleotides matching TRDD3. CDR3 length: 18 residues. Germline V gene data show CDR1 as GEAIGNYY and CDR2 as EKD. The V and J ends lost 0 bases and 0 bases, in that order; junction bases with no gene match: 11. The CDR3 sequence: CACDTVAGGPPYTDKLIF. The DNA for the CDR3 is TGTGCCTGTGACACCGTGGCTGGGGGACCCCCCTACACCGATAAACTCATCTTT.

This clone is medium-sized in the sample. The chain employs TRDV2 and TRDJ1, with TRDD3 identical over 11 bases. Germline V gene data show CDR1 as GEAIGNYY and CDR2 as EKD. V trimming: 0 bases; J trimming: 0 bases; junction bases outside the gene matches: 8. The CDR3 has 18 residues. CDR3 loop: CACDTVGDTEINTDKLIF. DNA of the CDR3: TGTGCCTGTGACACCGTGGGGGATACGGAGATAAACACCGATAAACTCATCTTT.

In the case of this clone: A single base is all that separates this from a far larger clone, so a read error is likely. The chain joins TRDV2 to TRDJ1, with TRDD3 as a possible D gene (6 bases). With 3 bases removed from V and 4 bases from J, the gap between germline ends came to 23 bases. The CDR3 sequence is 17 residues long. Germline lookup yields CDR1 GEAIGNYY and CDR2 EKD. DNA for the CDR3: TGTGCCTGTGACGGGTTAGCTGGGGACACTGAGGGCGATAAACTCATCTTT. Translation: CACDGLAGDTEGDKLIF.

The chain combines TRDV2 with TRDJ1; 11 bases map to TRDD3. CDR1 is GEAIGNYY, CDR2 EKD, per germline. This CDR3 contains 17 residues. Germline trimming cut 3 bases from V and 0 bases from J; bases unmatched to any gene: 8. The CDR3 reads CACDPVLGDKDTDKLIF. DNA for the CDR3: TGTGCCTGTGACCCCGTACTGGGGGATAAAGACACCGATAAACTCATCTTT.

This clone is medium-sized (0.01 to 0.1%) by share. CDR3 DNA: TGTGCCTGTGACAGCCTCAACGGGGGGATAGGAAAACTCATCTTT. Its translation is CACDSLNGGIGKLIF. The rearrangement joins TRDV2 to TRDJ1; 8 nucleotides agree with TRDD3. The CDR3 totals 15 residues. Germline V gene data show CDR1 as GEAIGNYY and CDR2 as EKD. V shed 2 bases and J 8 bases; nucleotides not matched to a gene: 12.

This clone was found a few times. TCRdb records a much larger clone's protein for this DNA, with a difference at residue 3 that likely arises from a read error; the protein given is the translation of the DNA. V usage is TRDV2 and J usage is TRDJ1; weak D call: TRDD3 (5 bases). The CDR3 covers 15 residues. Germline loops: CDR1 GEAIGNYY, CDR2 EKD. The CDR3 DNA reads as TGTGCCCGTGACGCCGTACTGGCGAAAACCGATAAACTCATCTTT. Translating gives CARDAVLAKTDKLIF.

As for this clone: Since a much larger clone is just one base distant, this may be a read error. The chain uses TRDV2 and TRDJ3; 12 nucleotides agree with TRDD3. Germline V gives CDR1 GEAIGNYY, CDR2 EKD. CDR3 length equals 24 residues. V dropped 3 bases and J dropped 9; count of bases not matched to a gene: 29. The CDR3 here is CACDSVLGDTHVDMKGRRTRQMFF. For the CDR3, the DNA is TGTGCCTGTGACTCCGTGCTGGGGGATACGCATGTGGATATGAAGGGCAGGCGCACCCGACAGATGTTTTTC.

This clone has a single count. A far larger clone differs by one base, so this is likely a read error. The chain combines TRDV2 with TRDJ1; 12 bases map to TRDD3. The CDR3 sequence is 21 residues long. Germline CDR1 GEAIGNYY, CDR2 EKD. Trimming took 1 base from V and 0 from J; bases not matched to a gene: 17. The CDR3 DNA reads as TGTGCCTGTGACACTGGGCCGCTGGGGGATACGGGCTCCTTGTACACCGATAAACTCATCTTT. Translated: CACDTGPLGDTGSLYTDKLIF.

A note on this clone: It differs at one base from a far larger clone, so likely a read error. J is TRDJ1 and V is TRDV2, with 10 nucleotides matching TRDD3. V shed 3 bases and J 0 bases; nucleotides not matched to a gene: 21. The CDR3 contains 21 residues. Per germline, CDR1 GEAIGNYY and CDR2 EKD. DNA of the CDR3: TGTGCCTGTGACGCCATGGAGTGGGGGATACAAAACATACAGTACACCGATAAACTCATCTTT. Translation gives CACDAMEWGIQNIQYTDKLIF.